The 8 T cell receptor beta chains below were found in one sample sequenced in a study of T cells in Graves' hyperthyroidism and ophthalmopathy (dated by TCRdb to about 2019). Library generation was performed with multiplex PCR. Sequencing used an Illumina HiSeq 2000. The TCR beta CDR3 regions were amplified from the RNA transcripts. The first round of RT-PCR for the TCR CDR3 was performed with the HTBI primer set and the Qiagen OneStep RT-PCR kit. Starting from the raw public reads, TCRdb applied fastp trimming at Q25, assembled clones with MiXCR and retained in-frame beta chains. Duplicate CDR3 protein sequences are folded into a single record with the most common DNA and genes. Within this sample are a few hundred thousand distinct CDR3 sequences, with 15% to 20% of them counted one time only. The top ten clonotypes cover 17% of the sample. Specimen: blood. The receptors come from a young woman with Graves' ophthalmopathy.

This clonotype was picked up a small number of times. In DNA, the CDR3 is TGTGCCAGCAGCTTAGACGGGGGGGTTAATGAAAAACTGTTTTTT. It translates to CASSLDGGVNEKLFF. The chain links TRBV7-9 to TRBJ1-4, with a tentative D call TRBD1 (5 bases). The V end lost 1 base, the J end lost 4 bases, and 10 bases lay between the germline ends. Germline assignment: CDR1 SEHNR and CDR2 FQNEAQ (reference sequence). The CDR3 spans 15 residues.

The gene calls are TRBV19 and TRBJ2-7, with a tentative D call TRBD2 (6 bases). The CDR3 loop spans 14 amino acids. Trimming pared 3 bases from V and 2 bases from J, leaving 11 bases between. Germline V CDR1 and CDR2: LNHDA, SQIVND (reference sequence). The CDR3 sequence: CASSMAGGAYEQYF. CDR3 nucleotide sequence: TGTGCCAGTAGTATGGCAGGCGGGGCCTACGAGCAGTACTTC.

This chain uses TRBV15 with TRBJ2-2, with 9 bases lining up with TRBD2. Trimming at V came to 6 bases and at J to 0 bases, leaving 8 bases not matched to a gene. CDR1 and CDR2 from the germline V gene are LNHNV and YYDKDF (reference sequence). The CDR3 length is 17 residues. The CDR3 DNA reads TGTGCCACCAGTAAGCGGGGGGCTTATACGAACACCGGGGAGCTGTTTTTT. Translation gives CATSKRGAYTNTGELFF. Based on the CDR3 plus reference TRBV15 and TRBJ2-2, the full variable domain is DAMVIQNPRYQVTQFGKPVTLSCSQTLNHNVMYWYQQKSSQAPKLLFHYYDKDFNNEADTPDNFQSRRPNTSFCFLDIRSPGLGDTAMYLCATSKRGAYTNTGELFFGEGSRLTVL.

J is TRBJ2-7 and V is TRBV27, with 7 bases aligning to TRBD1. The CDR3 length is 14 residues. The germline gives CDR1 MNHEY, CDR2 SMNVEV (reference sequence). V shed 6 bases and J 2 bases; nucleotides not matched to a gene: 7. The CDR3: CASSPSGTAYEQYF. As DNA, the CDR3 is TGTGCCAGCAGCCCTTCCGGGACAGCCTACGAGCAGTACTTC.

The V call is TRBV5-1, the J call TRBJ2-4; possible D gene TRBD1, 5 bases. Per the germline V gene, CDR1 is SGHRS and CDR2 is YFSETQ. The CDR3 is 14 residues long. The ends were cut back, 7 bases at V and 2 bases at J, with 13 bases in the middle. CDR3 nucleotide sequence: TGCGCCAGCGCACCGCAGGGCTCCAAAAACATTCAGTACTTC. It specifies CASAPQGSKNIQYF.

This clonotype showed up just a few times. V gene TRBV20-1 combines with J gene TRBJ2-7; TRBD2 agrees at 12 bases. J lost 3 bases, V lost 3 bases, and 3 bases had no gene match. This CDR3 is built from 14 residues. Germline V gene data show CDR1 as DFQATT and CDR2 as SNEGSKA (reference sequence). The CDR3 is CSASRLAGVYEQYF. In DNA, the CDR3 is TGCAGTGCTAGTCGACTAGCGGGGGTCTACGAGCAGTACTTC.

This clonotype was seen at least ten times. V and J are TRBV7-2 and TRBJ1-2; D might be TRBD1 (5 bases). CDR1 is SGHTA, CDR2 FQGNSA, per germline. Trimming left V 4 bases short and J 6 bases short, with 18 bases between. The CDR3 spans 15 residues. This CDR3 is CASSSSGGPQHGYTF. The CDR3 region has the DNA TGTGCCAGCAGCTCTAGTGGGGGACCGCAACATGGCTACACCTTC. The full variable domain, in which reference TRBV7-2 and TRBJ1-2 provide the parts outside the CDR3, is GAGVSQSPSNKVTEKGKDVELRCDPISGHTALYWYRQSLGQGLEFLIYFQGNSAPDKSGLPSDRFSAERTGGSVSTLTIQRTQQEDSAVYLCASSSSGGPQHGYTFGSGTRLTVV.

There are a few counts of this clonotype. This chain uses TRBV7-2 with TRBJ1-4, with D maybe TRBD1 (6 bases). Germline values: CDR1 SGHTA, CDR2 FQGNSA. V was shortened by 1 base and J by 7 bases, with 13 bases between the two germline ends. The CDR3 has 15 residues. The CDR3 region has the DNA TGTGCCAGCAGCTTAGAATGGGGGGCAGGTGAAAAACTGTTTTTT. Its translation: CASSLEWGAGEKLFF.